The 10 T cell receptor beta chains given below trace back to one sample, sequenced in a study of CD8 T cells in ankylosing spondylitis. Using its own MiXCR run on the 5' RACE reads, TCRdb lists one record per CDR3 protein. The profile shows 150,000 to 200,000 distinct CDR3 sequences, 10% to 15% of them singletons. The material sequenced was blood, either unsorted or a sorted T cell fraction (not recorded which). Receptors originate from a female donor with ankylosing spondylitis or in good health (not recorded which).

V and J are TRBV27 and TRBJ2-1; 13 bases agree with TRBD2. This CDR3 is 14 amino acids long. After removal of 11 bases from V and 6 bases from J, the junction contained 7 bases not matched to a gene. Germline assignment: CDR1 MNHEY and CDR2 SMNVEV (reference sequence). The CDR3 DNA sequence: TGTGCCGCGAGGACTAGCGGGAGCTCCAATGAGCAGTTCTTC. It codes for CAARTSGSSNEQFF.

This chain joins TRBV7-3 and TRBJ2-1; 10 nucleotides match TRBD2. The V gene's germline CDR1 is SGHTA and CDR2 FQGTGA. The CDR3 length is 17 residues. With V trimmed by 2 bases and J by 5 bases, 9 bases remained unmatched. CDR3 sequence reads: CASSLAASGRFNNEQFF. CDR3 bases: TGTGCCAGCAGCTTAGCCGCTAGCGGGAGATTTAACAATGAGCAGTTCTTC.

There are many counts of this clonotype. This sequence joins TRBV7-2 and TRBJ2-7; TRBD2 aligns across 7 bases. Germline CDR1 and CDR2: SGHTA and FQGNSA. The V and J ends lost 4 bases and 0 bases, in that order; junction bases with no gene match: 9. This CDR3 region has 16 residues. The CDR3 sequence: CASSSGTILSSYEQYF. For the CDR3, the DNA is TGTGCCAGCAGCTCAGGGACTATTCTAAGCTCCTACGAGCAGTACTTC.

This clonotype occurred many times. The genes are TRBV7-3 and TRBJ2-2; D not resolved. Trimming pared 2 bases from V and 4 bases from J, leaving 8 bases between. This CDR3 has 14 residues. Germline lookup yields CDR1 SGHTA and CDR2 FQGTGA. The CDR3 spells CASSLDLPTGELFF. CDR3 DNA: TGTGCCAGCAGCTTAGACTTACCCACCGGGGAGCTGTTTTTT.

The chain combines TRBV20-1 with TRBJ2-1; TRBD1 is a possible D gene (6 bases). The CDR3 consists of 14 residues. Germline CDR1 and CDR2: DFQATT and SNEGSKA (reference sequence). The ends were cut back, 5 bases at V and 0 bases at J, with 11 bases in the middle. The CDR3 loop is CSAPDRISYNEQFF. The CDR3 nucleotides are TGCAGTGCTCCAGACAGGATCTCCTACAATGAGCAGTTCTTC.

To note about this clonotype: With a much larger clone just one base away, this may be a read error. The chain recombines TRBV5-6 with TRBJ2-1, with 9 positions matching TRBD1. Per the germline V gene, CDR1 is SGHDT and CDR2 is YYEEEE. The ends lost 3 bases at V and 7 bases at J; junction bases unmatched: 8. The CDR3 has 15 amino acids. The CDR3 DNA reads TGTGCCAGCAGCTCGCGGGACAGGGTAGGAAATGAGCAGTTCTTC. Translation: CASSSRDRVGNEQFF.

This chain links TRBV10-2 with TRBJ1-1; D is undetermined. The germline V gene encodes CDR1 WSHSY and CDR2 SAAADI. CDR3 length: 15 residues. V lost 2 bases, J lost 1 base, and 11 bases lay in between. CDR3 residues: CASSEGLGRNTEAFF. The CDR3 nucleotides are TGCGCCAGCAGTGAGGGCCTGGGGAGGAACACTGAAGCTTTCTTT.

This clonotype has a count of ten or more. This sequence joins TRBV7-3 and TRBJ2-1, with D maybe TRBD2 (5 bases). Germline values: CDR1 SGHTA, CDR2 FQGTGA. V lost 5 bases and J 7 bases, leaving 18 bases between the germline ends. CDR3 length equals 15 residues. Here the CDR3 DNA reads TGTGCCAGCAGCCTACCGGGATCCCTTCTTAATGAGCAGTTCTTC. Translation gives CASSLPGSLLNEQFF.

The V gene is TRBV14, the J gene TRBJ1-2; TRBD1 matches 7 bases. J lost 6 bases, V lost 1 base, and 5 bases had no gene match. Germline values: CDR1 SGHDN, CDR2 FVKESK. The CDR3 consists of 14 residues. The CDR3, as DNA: TGTGCCAGCAGCCAAGTCGAGGGGGCGGATGGCTACACCTTC. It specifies CASSQVEGADGYTF. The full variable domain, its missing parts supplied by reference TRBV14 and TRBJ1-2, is EAGVTQFPSHSVIEKGQTVTLRCDPISGHDNLYWYRRVMGKEIKFLLHFVKESKQDESGMPNNRFLAERTGGTYSTLKVQPAELEDSGVYFCASSQVEGADGYTFGSGTRLTVV.

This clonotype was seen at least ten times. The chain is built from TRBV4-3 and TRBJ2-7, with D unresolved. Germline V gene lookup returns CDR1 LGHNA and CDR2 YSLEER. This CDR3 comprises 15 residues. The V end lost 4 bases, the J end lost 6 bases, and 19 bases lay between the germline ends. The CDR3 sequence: CASSRIWTVQVEQYF. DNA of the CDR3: TGCGCCAGCAGCCGGATTTGGACGGTTCAAGTCGAGCAGTACTTC.